This T cell receptor (beta chain) derives from a study of blood T cells in healthy people across ages. Study findings and constraints: Observed TCR beta diversity showed a strong correlation with the percentage of naive T cells as measured by flow cytometry. Since the PBMCs were unsorted, naive and antigen-experienced cells could not be conclusively compared.

With a J-beta primer mix and a sample-barcoded 5' primer, a second PCR ran 7 to 11 cycles. A template-switch adaptor that had 12 random nucleotides put a tag on each cDNA molecule. One entry per CDR3 protein results from TCRdb running MiXCR on the 5' RACE reads. The data hold roughly 930,000 distinct CDR3 sequences, with roughly 43% observed a single time. After removal of 0 bases from V and 13 bases from J, the junction contained 15 bases not matched to a gene. The CDR3 covers 17 residues. Germline-derived CDR1 and CDR2 are LGHNA and YSLEER. For this clonotype: Its antigen is as yet unknown.

Researchers report isolating at least 6.5 million PBMCs per sample. V and J are TRBV4-3 and TRBJ2-4; TRBD2 matches at 10 bases. The sequenced material came from blood. This receptor was taken from a man between 25 and 39 years old in good health. The CDR3 DNA sequence: TGCGCCAGCAGCCAAGATACGGCTAGCGGGGGCCAAGAGGCCCAGTACTTC. Amino acid sequence: CASSQDTASGGQEAQYF.